This T cell receptor (beta chain) was identified in a study of blood T cell repertoires in COVID-19. Study at large: The cDNA or gDNA used as material had been derived from T cells, B-cell-depleted T cells, or PBMCs.

Sequenced by immunoSEQ multiplex PCR; TCRdb stores in-frame clones only, minus some. The repertoire holds around 190,000 clones, around 83% seen once, with 7.5% to 9.5% in the top ten. Trimming cost V 4 bases and J 6 bases, with 25 bases left between them. The CDR3 runs to 18 residues. CDR1 and CDR2 (germline): SGHNT, YYREEE (reference sequence). This receptor was obtained from a woman aged 55-69 years with acute or convalescent COVID-19. Material for sequencing was peripheral blood. The gene calls are TRBV5-4 and TRBJ2-2; perhaps TRBD2 as D (7 bases). The CDR3 DNA is TGTGCCAGCAGCGGACCGGGGGGCCGGACAAATCTAGCCGGGGAGCTGTTTTTT. Its translation: CASSGPGGRTNLAGELFF.